What follows are 4 T cell receptor beta chains derived from one specimen sequenced in a study of shared clonotypes between healthy human individuals. Assay: immunoSEQ multiplex PCR; the TCRdb copy retains only in-frame clones and omits some. Seen here are 2 million to 2.5 million clones, 93% observed once, and the top ten hold about 0.38%. The sequenced sample consisted of naive CD4+ T cells from PBMCs. As to subset: CD45RA+ positively selected. The receptors were sampled from a man younger than 30 in good health. Some clones in this sample may be carry-over from other donors' samples.

The V and J genes are TRBV7-6 and TRBJ1-3; D ambiguous. V was trimmed by 1 base and J by 0 bases, leaving 7 bases between them. CDR1 and CDR2 (germline): SGHVS, FNYEAQ. The CDR3 covers 15 residues. The CDR3 nucleotides are TGTGCCAGCAGCTTAGTCGAGAGCTCTGGAAACACCATATATTTT. Translated: CASSLVESSGNTIYF.

This chain joins TRBV11-2 and TRBJ2-6, with D perhaps matching TRBD2 (5 bases). CDR1 and CDR2 (germline): SGHAT, FQNNGV. CDR3 length equals 17 residues. The V end was cut by 3 bases, the J end by 0 bases, with 12 bases between. CDR3 nucleotides: TGTGCCAGCAGCTTTTTCGGGGTCCCCTCTGGGGCCAACGTCCTGACTTTC. It specifies CASSFFGVPSGANVLTF.

This chain links TRBV27 with TRBJ2-1; TRBD1 might be the D (6 bases). This CDR3 is built from 15 residues. Trimming removed 6 bases from V and 9 bases from J, with 21 bases in between. Per the germline V gene, CDR1 is MNHEY and CDR2 is SMNVEV (reference sequence). CDR3 coding DNA: TGTGCCAGCAGAAACCGGGACATTGGGGGTAGTGAGCAGTTCTTC. It yields the protein CASRNRDIGGSEQFF.

On this clone itself: Other DNA sequences from this sample encode an identical CDR3 as well. The genes are TRBV10-1 and TRBJ2-7; the D gene is possibly TRBD2 (5 bases). The CDR3 covers 13 residues. Germline loops: CDR1 WNHNN, CDR2 SYGVQD (reference sequence). Trimming removed 0 bases at V and 7 bases at J, with 10 bases between. The CDR3 bases are TGCGCCAGCAGTGAGTCCGGGCGCGGGGAGCAGTACTTC. Translating gives CASSESGRGEQYF.